This T cell receptor (beta chain) appears in the sequencing data of a study of T cells in Graves' hyperthyroidism and ophthalmopathy. General study points: Ophthalmopathy was told apart from stable hyperthyroidism by a 13 V-J model.

Amplification yielded TCR beta CDR3 regions, with RNA transcripts as the source. The HTBI primer set was used in a first-round RT-PCR of the TCR CDR3. TCRdb processed the multiplex PCR reads anew with MiXCR; each CDR3 protein has one entry. The sample consists of fewer than 450,000 distinct CDR3 sequences, about 18% of them appearing once. As regards this clonotype: What it binds is unknown. One end of the junction does not line up with germline, which may come from a read error.

This blood was taken when hyperthyroidism was first diagnosed, before any ophthalmopathy symptoms existed. Looked up from germline, CDR1 is LNHDA and CDR2 is SQIVND (reference sequence). The CDR3 is 15 residues long. Sequencing was carried out using blood. The sequence was collected from a woman aged 30 to 39 with Graves' hyperthyroidism that later progressed to Graves' ophthalmopathy. The gene calls are TRBV19 and TRBJ2-6; TRBD1 or TRBD2 may be the D gene (5 bases each). Here the CDR3 reads CASSMGALGANVLTF. The CDR3 DNA is TGTGCCAGTAGTATGGGCGCCCTCGGGGCCAACGTCCTGACCTTC.